This paragraph covers one T cell receptor beta chain sequence. Its matching antigen is unknown. CD8+ and CD4+ T cells from blood underwent TCR beta sequencing, which was carried out in a high-throughput format. The study used treatment-naive patients who had stable or active relapsing-remitting disease as multiple sclerosis controls. Negative isolation yielded the CD8+ and CD4+ T cells, while FACS enriched the TEMRA cells. These data are taken from a study of CD8 T cells in Susac syndrome. A quantity of roughly 0.5 to 1 ug RNA underwent reverse transcription using random hexamers. TCRdb re-called the immunoSEQ multiplex PCR reads with MiXCR, one entry per CDR3 protein. This sample yields around 130,000 distinct CDR3 sequences, of which 80% are seen a single time; more than 0.5% belongs to the top ten. This CDR3 spans 20 amino acids. Per germline, CDR1 SGHVS and CDR2 FQNEAQ. Trimming took 4 bases from V and 3 from J; bases not matched to a gene: 16.

Findings and caveats of the study: It was acknowledged in the study that its TCR sequencing and HLA analysis involved a relatively small number of individuals.

Sequencing was performed on CD8+ T cells from PBMCs. This chain connects TRBV7-8 to TRBJ2-2, with 11 bases identical to TRBD2. This TCR derives from a human donor with multiple sclerosis. The CDR3 loop is CASSSPPQNGLAGHTGELFF. The CDR3, as DNA: TGTGCCAGCAGCTCTCCACCCCAGAACGGACTAGCGGGTCACACCGGGGAGCTGTTTTTT.